Listed here are 14 T cell receptor beta chains from one sample, sequenced in a study of coeliac disease. Measured with immunoSEQ multiplex PCR; TCRdb has only the in-frame clones, and not every one. The table lists several thousand clones, 62% of them singletons, with approximately 20% in the top ten. Sequencing input: lymphocytes from the gut lamina propria. Receptor source: a man aged 60 to 69 with celiac disease on a gluten-free diet.

This clone was seen a handful of times. The chain links TRBV5-1 to TRBJ1-4; TRBD1 is a possible D gene (5 bases). Germline V gene lookup returns CDR1 SGHRS and CDR2 YFSETQ. The CDR3 is 16 residues long. The germline V and J ends were trimmed by 4 bases and 5 bases, with 18 bases remaining between them. CDR3 region: CASSLTPQGGNEKLFF. Here the CDR3 DNA reads TGCGCCAGCAGCCTAACACCGCAGGGTGGGAATGAAAAACTGTTTTTT.

This clone has only one observation. This chain uses TRBV7-9 with TRBJ1-1; TRBD1 might be the D (5 bases). Germline V lookup: CDR1 SEHNR, CDR2 FQNEAQ (reference sequence). The CDR3 runs to 16 residues. The ends were cut back, 4 bases at V and 3 bases at J, with 18 bases in the middle. The CDR3 is CASSSPRGGVDTEAFF. DNA for the CDR3: TGTGCCAGCAGCTCTCCCCGGGGAGGGGTGGACACTGAAGCTTTCTTT.

This chain uses TRBV2 with TRBJ1-5; TRBD1 might be the D (6 bases). Germline-derived CDR1 and CDR2 are SNHLY and FYNNEI. The germline V and J ends were trimmed by 7 bases and 2 bases, with 12 bases remaining between them. The CDR3 is made up of 14 amino acids. CDR3 loop: CASTRGRGNQPQHF. The CDR3 DNA is TGTGCCAGCACCAGGGGAAGAGGCAATCAGCCCCAGCATTTT.

CDR3 in DNA: TGTGCCAGCAAACAGGGAGCTTACTATGGCTACACCTTC. It codes for CASKQGAYYGYTF. The chain couples TRBV6-5 to TRBJ1-2; maybe TRBD1 (6 bases). Per germline, CDR1 MNHEY and CDR2 SVGAGI. V lost 7 bases to trimming and J lost 3 bases, with 12 bases between them. This CDR3 is 13 amino acids long.

The gene calls are TRBV7-2 and TRBJ1-1; the D gene is possibly TRBD1 (6 bases). There are 13 residues in the CDR3. CDR1 and CDR2 (germline): SGHTA, FQGNSA. Trimming stripped 5 bases from V and 2 bases from J, with 9 bases between. The DNA of the CDR3 is TGTGCCAGCAGCCAGGGGATCAACACTGAAGCTTTCTTT. This codes for CASSQGINTEAFF.

The chain employs TRBV9 and TRBJ2-3; 12 positions agree with TRBD2. V lost 2 bases, J lost 5 bases, and 18 bases stayed unmatched. The length of the CDR3 is 20 residues. The germline V gene has CDR1 SGDLS and CDR2 YYNGEE. The CDR3 DNA follows: TGTGCCAGCAGCGTGACGTCGGGGAGGCTAGCGGGGGGGGCAGGAGATACGCAGTATTTT. Translated: CASSVTSGRLAGGAGDTQYF. The whole variable domain, remainder taken from reference TRBV9 and TRBJ2-3, is DSGVTQTPKHLITATGQRVTLRCSPRSGDLSVYWYQQSLDQGLQFLIQYYNGEERAKGNILERFSAQQFPDLHSELNLSSLELGDSALYFCASSVTSGRLAGGAGDTQYFGPGTRLTVL.

The chain carries TRBV7-8 and TRBJ1-1; D call uncertain. Germline V gives CDR1 SGHVS, CDR2 FQNEAQ. Trimming shortened V by 7 bases and J by 3 bases, and 6 bases separated the two germline ends. The length of the CDR3 is 11 residues. The CDR3 loop is CASMGDTEAFF. The CDR3 region has the DNA TGTGCCAGCATGGGAGACACTGAAGCTTTCTTT.

The rearrangement links TRBV28 to TRBJ1-5, with 11 bases lining up with TRBD1. CDR1 is MDHEN and CDR2 is SYDVKM in the germline V gene. The CDR3 extends over 16 amino acids. J lost 4 bases, V lost 4 bases, and 6 bases had no gene match. DNA for the CDR3: TGTGCCAGCAGTTGGACAGGGGGCGCCCAGAATCAGCCCCAGCATTTT. It specifies CASSWTGGAQNQPQHF.

This clone turned up a few times. The rearrangement links TRBV4-3 to TRBJ1-4; possibly TRBD1 for D (6 bases). Germline V gene lookup returns CDR1 LGHNA and CDR2 YSLEER. There are 14 residues in the CDR3. V was cut by 5 bases and J by 8 bases, with 15 bases left in between. The CDR3 reads CASSYYRVEEKLFF. CDR3 DNA sequence: TGCGCCAGCAGCTATTACAGGGTTGAAGAAAAACTGTTTTTT.

This sequence joins TRBV29-1 and TRBJ2-5; possible D gene TRBD1, 6 bases. Germline lookup yields CDR1 SQVTM and CDR2 ANQGSEA. V was trimmed by 1 base and J by 1 base, leaving 7 bases between them. The CDR3 is made up of 13 amino acids. CDR3 nucleotides: TGCAGCGTTGAAGGGACAGTCCAAGAGACCCAGTACTTC. This gives the protein CSVEGTVQETQYF.

The CDR3 nucleotides read TGTGCCAGCAGTTACAAGGGACAGACCCAAGAGACCCAGTACTTC. Protein product: CASSYKGQTQETQYF. The V gene is TRBV6-5, the J gene TRBJ2-5, with TRBD1 identical over 7 bases. Per the germline V gene, CDR1 is MNHEY and CDR2 is SVGAGI. This CDR3 comprises 15 residues. After removal of 2 bases from V and 1 base from J, the junction contained 4 bases not matched to a gene.

This chain connects TRBV19 to TRBJ2-7, with 10 nucleotides matching TRBD1. Germline lookup yields CDR1 LNHDA and CDR2 SQIVND (reference sequence). V was clipped by 5 bases and J by 2 bases; unmatched bases: 9. The CDR3 length is 16 residues. The CDR3 coding sequence is TGTGCCAGTAGTGCCCGCTGGGGACAGGGGACCTACGAGCAGTACTTC. This translates into CASSARWGQGTYEQYF.

There are a few counts of this clone. The genes are TRBV2 and TRBJ1-6; 7 bases map to TRBD1. This CDR3 has 14 amino acids. CDR1 is SNHLY, CDR2 FYNNEI, per germline. V was pared by 7 bases and J by 10 bases, with 10 bases of the junction left unmatched. The CDR3 spells CASKGDSPASPLHF. In DNA form, the CDR3 reads TGTGCCAGCAAGGGGGACAGCCCCGCCTCACCCCTCCACTTT.

This clone was observed a handful of times. The V and J genes are TRBV9 and TRBJ1-1, with D uncertain. The V end lost 5 bases, the J end lost 4 bases, and 15 bases lay between the germline ends. The CDR3 has 14 residues. From germline, CDR1 is SGDLS and CDR2 YYNGEE. The CDR3 region is CASSHSDGVTEAFF. Written as DNA, the CDR3 is TGTGCCAGCAGTCATTCGGACGGGGTCACTGAAGCTTTCTTT.